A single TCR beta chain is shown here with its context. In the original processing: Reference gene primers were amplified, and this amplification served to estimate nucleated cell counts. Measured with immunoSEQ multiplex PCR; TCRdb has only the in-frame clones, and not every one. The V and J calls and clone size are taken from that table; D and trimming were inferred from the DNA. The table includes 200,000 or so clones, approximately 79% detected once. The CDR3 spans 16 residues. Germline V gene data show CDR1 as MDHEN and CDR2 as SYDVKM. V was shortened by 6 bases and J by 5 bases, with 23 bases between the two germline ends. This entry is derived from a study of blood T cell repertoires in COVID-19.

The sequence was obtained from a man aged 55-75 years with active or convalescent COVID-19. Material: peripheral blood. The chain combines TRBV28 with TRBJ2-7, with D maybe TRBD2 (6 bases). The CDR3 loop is CASRPNAGRVRDEQYF. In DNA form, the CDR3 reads TGTGCCAGCAGACCCAATGCGGGAAGGGTACGTGACGAGCAGTACTTC.